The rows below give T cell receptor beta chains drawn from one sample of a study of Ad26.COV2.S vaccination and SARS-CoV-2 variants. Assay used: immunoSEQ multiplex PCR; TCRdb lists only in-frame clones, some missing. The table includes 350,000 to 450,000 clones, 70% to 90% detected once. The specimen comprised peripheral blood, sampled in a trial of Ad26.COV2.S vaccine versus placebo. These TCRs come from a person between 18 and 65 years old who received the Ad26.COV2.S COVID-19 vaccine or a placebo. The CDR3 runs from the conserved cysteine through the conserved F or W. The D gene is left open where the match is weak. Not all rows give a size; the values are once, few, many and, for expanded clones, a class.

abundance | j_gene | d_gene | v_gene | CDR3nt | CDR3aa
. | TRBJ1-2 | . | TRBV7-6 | TGTGCCAGCAGCTTATTCTTAGGCTACACCTTC | CASSLFLGYTF
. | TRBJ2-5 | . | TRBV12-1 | TGTGCCAGCAGCTTTGTAGGGCGCGAGGACCAGTACTTC | CASSFVGREDQYF
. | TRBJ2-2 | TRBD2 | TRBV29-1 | TGCAGCGTTGCCGGGACTAGCGGGACTATTACCGGGGAGCTGTTTTTT | CSVAGTSGTITGELFF
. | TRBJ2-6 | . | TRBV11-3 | TGTGCCAGCAGCGTCGGGACGGCCTTTGACTCTGAGGCCAACGTCCTGACTTTC | CASSVGTAFDSEANVLTF
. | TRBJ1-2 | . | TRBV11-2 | TGTGCCAGCAGCTTAGTTCCGGGTTGGAAGTATGGCTACACCTTC | CASSLVPGWKYGYTF
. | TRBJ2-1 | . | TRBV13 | TGTGCCAGCAGCTTGGGAGACGTCAATGAGCAGTTCTTC | CASSLGDVNEQFF
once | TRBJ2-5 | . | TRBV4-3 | TGCGCCAGCAGCCAAGATGGTCCCTTCGAGACCCAGTACTTC | CASSQDGPFETQYF
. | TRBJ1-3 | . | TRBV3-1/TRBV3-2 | TGTGCCAGCAGCCAAGGCTCTCCCGGTACTGGAAACACCATATATTTT | CASSQGSPGTGNTIYF
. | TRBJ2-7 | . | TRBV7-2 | TGTGCCAGCAGCTTACCGGGTGGTTTCTACGAGCAGTACTTC | CASSLPGGFYEQYF
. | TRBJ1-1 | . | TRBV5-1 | TGCGCCAGCAGCCTAACGGGGCTGAACACTGAAGCTTTCTTT | CASSLTGLNTEAFF
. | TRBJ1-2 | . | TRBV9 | TGTGCCAGCAGCGCCGGCCCCGCGGCAGGGAATGGCTACACCTTC | CASSAGPAAGNGYTF
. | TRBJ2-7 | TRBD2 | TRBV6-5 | TGTGCCAGCAGTTTAGCGGGGGGGCCCTACGAGCAGTACTTC | CASSLAGGPYEQYF
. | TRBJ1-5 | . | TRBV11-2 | TGTGCCAGCAGCTTAGGGGCAGGGGTGTGGGGCAATCAGCCCCAGCATTTT | CASSLGAGVWGNQPQHF
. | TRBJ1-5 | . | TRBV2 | TGTGCCAGCAGAGAGGACAGTCTGTATAGCAATCAGCCCCAGCATTTT | CASREDSLYSNQPQHF
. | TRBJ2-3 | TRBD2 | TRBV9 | TGTGCCAGCAGCGTAGTAGTAGCGGGGGGTATAGATACGCAGTATTTT | CASSVVVAGGIDTQYF
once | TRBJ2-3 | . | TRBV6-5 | TGTGCGGTATCTGTGGGAAACACCCTCACAGATACGCAGTATTTT | CAVSVGNTLTDTQYF
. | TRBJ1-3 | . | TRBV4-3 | TGCGCCAGCAGCCAAGTTTCAGGGACTGGAAACACCATATATTTT | CASSQVSGTGNTIYF
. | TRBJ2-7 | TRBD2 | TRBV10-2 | TGCGCCAGCAGTGACCAAAGATTACCGGGACTAGCGGGATACGAGCAGTACTTC | CASSDQRLPGLAGYEQYF
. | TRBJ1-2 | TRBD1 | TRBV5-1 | TGCGCCAGCAGCCGACAGGGGGCTGAGGGCTACACCTTC | CASSRQGAEGYTF
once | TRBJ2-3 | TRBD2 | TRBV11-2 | TGTGCCAGCAGCCCCCGCCCTGGACTAGCGGATACAGATACGCAGTATTTT | CASSPRPGLADTDTQYF
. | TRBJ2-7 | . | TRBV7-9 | TGTGCCAGCAGCTTAGTAGGGTATCAGGCGTGGGATGAGCAGTACTTC | CASSLVGYQAWDEQYF
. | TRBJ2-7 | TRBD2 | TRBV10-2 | TGCGCCAGCATAGGGGCGGGAGACGAGCAGTACTTC | CASIGAGDEQYF
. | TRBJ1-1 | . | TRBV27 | TGTGCCAGCAGTTTGACACCAATGAACACTGAAGCTTTCTTT | CASSLTPMNTEAFF
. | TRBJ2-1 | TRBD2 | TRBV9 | TGTGCCAGCAGCGTTGGGTTGGGGCTAGCGGAGCAATACAATGAGCAGTTCTTC | CASSVGLGLAEQYNEQFF
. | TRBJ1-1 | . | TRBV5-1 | TGCGCCAGCAGCTGGCAGACAGCGAACACTGAAGCTTTCTTT | CASSWQTANTEAFF